These 25 T cell receptor beta chains were all obtained from the same sample, sequenced in a study of shared clonotypes between healthy human individuals (dated by TCRdb to between 2020 and 2021). Receptor libraries were prepared by the immunoSEQ multiplex PCR assay. TCRdb mirrors the immuneACCESS table, restricted to in-frame sequences. Some clones are absent from its copies; in checked studies, under half trace to an unresolved V gene, and the reason for the others is unknown. Recorded for this sample are nearly 750,000 clones; approximately 77% of them occurred a single time. About 1.8% of the sample comes from the top ten. Material for sequencing was memory CD4+ T cells sorted from blood. According to the study, the label for this sample's cell subset or site signals: CD45RA-negative fraction. The receptors were sampled from a woman in her twenties or thirties in good health.

V gene TRBV30 combines with J gene TRBJ1-3; D is ambiguous. Deletions cut 4 bases from V and 2 bases from J, with 9 bases between. Germline loops: CDR1 GTSNPN, CDR2 SVGIG (reference sequence). The CDR3 runs 13 residues. The CDR3 nucleotides read TGTGCCTGGACAGCCGTAGCTGGAAACACCATATATTTT. This translates into CAWTAVAGNTIYF.

In its sample, this clone was seen many times. The chain combines TRBV19 with TRBJ2-3; a possible D gene is TRBD2 (6 bases). Trimming pared 7 bases from V and 2 bases from J, leaving 13 bases between. The CDR3 runs 14 residues. From germline, CDR1 is LNHDA and CDR2 SQIVND (reference sequence). The CDR3 nucleotides read TGTGCCAGTAAAACGGGAGTGAACACAGATACGCAGTATTTT. It translates to CASKTGVNTDTQYF.

CDR3 residues: CASSGTTGGATNTQYF. Here the CDR3 DNA reads TGTGCCAGCAGTGGTACGACAGGGGGTGCCACGAATACGCAGTATTTT. The rearrangement joins TRBV6-1 to TRBJ2-3; TRBD1 matches 9 bases. CDR3 length equals 16 residues. In germline, CDR1 is MNHNS, CDR2 SASEGT. V was pared by 4 bases and J by 7 bases, with 12 bases of the junction left unmatched.

This clone was detected many times. This chain joins TRBV7-6 and TRBJ1-3; D is perhaps TRBD1 (6 bases). CDR1 is SGHVS, CDR2 FNYEAQ, per germline. CDR3 size: 13 residues. Deletions cut 5 bases from V and 5 bases from J, with 10 bases between. CDR3 loop: CASSTGGRNTIYF. The CDR3 DNA reads as TGTGCCAGCAGCACCGGGGGCCGAAACACCATATATTTT.

The genes are TRBV7-7 and TRBJ2-1, with D possibly matching TRBD2 (6 bases). The V end was cut by 1 base, the J end by 4 bases, with 11 bases between. Germline V gene data show CDR1 as SSHAT and CDR2 as FNYEAQ (reference sequence). This CDR3 is 15 amino acids long. CDR3 residues: CASSLGGEWYNEQFF. In DNA form, the CDR3 reads TGTGCCAGCAGCTTAGGGGGGGAGTGGTACAATGAGCAGTTCTTC.

The chain joins TRBV29-1 to TRBJ2-3; D is unresolved. The CDR3 has 10 amino acids. V dropped 4 bases and J dropped 4 bases, with 3 bases sitting between them. Germline V gene sequence: CDR1 SQVTM, CDR2 ANQGSEA. CDR3 loop: CSVASDTQYF. The CDR3 DNA follows: TGCAGCGTTGCGTCAGATACGCAGTATTTT.

V gene TRBV7-9 combines with J gene TRBJ2-1; 7 nucleotides agree with TRBD1. Germline V gene sequence: CDR1 SEHNR, CDR2 FQNEAQ (reference sequence). V was clipped by 5 bases and J by 0 bases; unmatched bases: 4. The CDR3 sequence is 15 residues long. CDR3 sequence reads: CASSTQGSSYNEQFF. Written as DNA, the CDR3 is TGTGCCAGCAGCACACAGGGGAGCTCCTACAATGAGCAGTTCTTC.

J is TRBJ1-4 and V is TRBV27, with D possibly being TRBD1 (6 bases). The CDR3 runs to 15 residues. Germline V lookup: CDR1 MNHEY, CDR2 SMNVEV (reference sequence). The V end was cut by 4 bases, the J end by 8 bases, with 17 bases between. For the CDR3, the DNA is TGTGCCAGCAGTTCACCGGGACAAAGGGGGGAAAAACTGTTTTTT. Translated: CASSSPGQRGEKLFF.

The rearrangement links TRBV4-1 to TRBJ1-4; TRBD1 matches at 7 bases. The CDR3 length is 17 residues. Germline lookup yields CDR1 MGHRA and CDR2 YSYEKL. The V gene end was trimmed by 0 bases and the J gene end by 5 bases; junction bases not matched to a gene: 9. The CDR3 region is CASSQDVPGTVNEKLFF. The DNA for the CDR3 is TGCGCCAGCAGCCAAGACGTGCCTGGGACAGTCAATGAAAAACTGTTTTTT.

This clone has only a few counts. The chain is built from TRBV5-1 and TRBJ2-2, with 13 bases matching TRBD2. With 4 bases clipped from V and 5 bases from J, the junction kept 5 bases outside the gene matches. Germline V gene sequence: CDR1 SGHRS, CDR2 YFSETQ. CDR3 length: 16 residues. This CDR3 is CASSPGLAGATGELFF. Here the CDR3 DNA reads TGCGCCAGCAGCCCCGGACTAGCGGGAGCGACCGGGGAGCTGTTTTTT.

The chain has TRBV30 and TRBJ1-6, with unresolved D. Germline V gene lookup returns CDR1 GTSNPN and CDR2 SVGIG (reference sequence). Deletions cut 0 bases from V and 10 bases from J, with 16 bases between. This CDR3 is built from 15 residues. The CDR3 DNA reads as TGTGCCTGGAGTGTACTAGGAGCCGGGGAATCACCCCTCCACTTT. Translating it yields CAWSVLGAGESPLHF.

This clone showed up many times. V is TRBV27 and J is TRBJ2-5; D remains unclear. CDR1 and CDR2 from the germline V gene are MNHEY and SMNVEV (reference sequence). The CDR3 has 13 residues. Trimming cost V 5 bases and J 0 bases, with 7 bases left between them. The CDR3 sequence: CASSMTYQETQYF. CDR3 sequence (DNA): TGTGCCAGCAGTATGACATACCAAGAGACCCAGTACTTC.

V is TRBV28 and J is TRBJ1-1; no firm D call. CDR3 length: 13 residues. The germline V gene has CDR1 MDHEN and CDR2 SYDVKM. V lost 7 bases, J lost 4 bases, and 13 bases lay in between. CDR3 sequence: CASTLIRSTEAFF. The CDR3 DNA reads as TGTGCCAGCACGCTTATCCGAAGCACTGAAGCTTTCTTT.

A word on this clone: This sample also contains other DNA sequences that code for the same CDR3. The chain uses TRBV5-1 and TRBJ2-3, with TRBD2 matching 9 bases. The CDR3 spans 13 residues. The germline V gene has CDR1 SGHRS and CDR2 YFSETQ. Germline trimming cut 8 bases from V and 3 bases from J; bases unmatched to any gene: 4. The CDR3 here is CASSGSGTDTQYF. In DNA form, the CDR3 reads TGCGCCAGTAGCGGGAGTGGTACAGATACGCAGTATTTT.

The genes are TRBV10-1 and TRBJ2-2, with TRBD2 matching over 8 bases. The CDR3 covers 14 residues. Trimming cost V 4 bases and J 6 bases; bases outside gene matches: 4. CDR1 and CDR2 (germline): WNHNN, SYGVQD (reference sequence). The CDR3 nucleotides read TGCGCCAGCAGTGTCCGGACTAGCTCCGGGGAGCTGTTTTTT. It yields the protein CASSVRTSSGELFF.

The V gene is TRBV6-1, the J gene TRBJ1-1, with a tentative D call TRBD1 (6 bases). Germline CDR1 and CDR2: MNHNS and SASEGT. V was cut by 6 bases and J by 3 bases, with 14 bases left in between. CDR3 size: 14 residues. Here the CDR3 DNA reads TGTGCCAGCAGGTACAGGGTTTTGGACACTGAAGCTTTCTTT. This codes for CASRYRVLDTEAFF.

This clone was recorded only once. This chain links TRBV6-1 with TRBJ1-1, with 8 bases lining up with TRBD1. Germline trimming cut 11 bases from V and 3 bases from J; bases unmatched to any gene: 8. CDR3 length: 13 amino acids. Per the germline V gene, CDR1 is MNHNS and CDR2 is SASEGT. CDR3 in DNA: TGTGCCGGACTCAGGGGGCAGGACACTGAAGCTTTCTTT. This translates into CAGLRGQDTEAFF.

The V gene is TRBV27, the J gene TRBJ2-7; 12 nucleotides match TRBD1. From germline, CDR1 is MNHEY and CDR2 SMNVEV (reference sequence). V was clipped by 6 bases and J by 7 bases; unmatched bases: 4. The CDR3 totals 13 residues. CDR3 coding DNA: TGTGCCAGCAGGGGACAGGGGGCGAATGAGCAGTACTTC. This sequence encodes CASRGQGANEQYF.

The chain recombines TRBV30 with TRBJ1-1, with TRBD1 matching over 7 bases. This CDR3 comprises 15 residues. Per the germline V gene, CDR1 is GTSNPN and CDR2 is SVGIG (reference sequence). Trimming took 2 bases from V and 1 from J; bases not matched to a gene: 7. CDR3 coding DNA: TGTGCCTGGAGTAGGGACAGTCTCCCGAACACTGAAGCTTTCTTT. This encodes CAWSRDSLPNTEAFF.

A single count supports this clone. This may be a read error, as it is one base from a much larger clone. V is TRBV5-6 and J is TRBJ1-2; D unresolved. This CDR3 region has 12 residues. Germline CDR1 reads SGHDT; CDR2 reads YYEEEE. V dropped 0 bases and J dropped 2 bases, with 2 bases sitting between them. CDR3: CASSLENYGYTF. In nucleotides, the CDR3 is TGTGCCAGCAGCTTGGAGAACTATGGCTACACCTTC. The full variable domain, completed using reference TRBV5-6 and TRBJ1-2, is DAGVTQSPTHLIKTRGQQVTLRCSPKSGHDTVSWYQQALGQGPQFIFQYYEEEERQRGNFPDRFSGHQFPNYSSELNVNALLLGDSALYLCASSLENYGYTFGSGTRLTVV.

V and J are TRBV6-5 and TRBJ1-2; D remains unclear. Trimming took off 5 bases at V and 4 bases at J, with 8 bases between the two ends. The length of the CDR3 is 12 residues. Germline V lookup: CDR1 MNHEY, CDR2 SVGAGI. The CDR3 reads CASSETLYGYTF. The CDR3 DNA reads TGTGCCAGCAGTGAAACCCTCTATGGCTACACCTTC.

The chain couples TRBV2 to TRBJ1-1, with D uncertain. CDR3 length equals 10 residues. Deletions cut 4 bases from V and 8 bases from J, with 5 bases between. The germline V gene has CDR1 SNHLY and CDR2 FYNNEI. The CDR3, as DNA: TGTGCCAGCAGTGGGATAGAAGCTTTCTTT. It encodes CASSGIEAFF.

This clone was seen ten or more times. This chain connects TRBV7-6 to TRBJ2-7, with TRBD2 matching over 10 bases. The CDR3 runs to 16 residues. Germline-derived CDR1 and CDR2 are SGHVS and FNYEAQ. The junction had 8 bases not matched to a gene; V was cut back by 4 bases and J by 2 bases. CDR3 nucleotide sequence: TGTGCCAGCAGCTCGGGCCCAGCGGGAGGGACCTACGAGCAGTACTTC. This translates into CASSSGPAGGTYEQYF.

CDR3 residues: CASSPVSGEKLFF. The CDR3 DNA follows: TGTGCCAGCAGCCCAGTAAGTGGTGAAAAACTGTTTTTT. V and J are TRBV14 and TRBJ1-4; D gene unclear. Germline assignment: CDR1 SGHDN and CDR2 FVKESK. The CDR3 spans 13 residues. Between the trimmed V and J ends, which lost 4 bases and 7 bases, there was a span of 10 bases. The complete variable domain, with remaining parts taken from reference TRBV14 and TRBJ1-4, reads EAGVTQFPSHSVIEKGQTVTLRCDPISGHDNLYWYRRVMGKEIKFLLHFVKESKQDESGMPNNRFLAERTGGTYSTLKVQPAELEDSGVYFCASSPVSGEKLFFGSGTQLSVL.

A few counts support this clone. Here the CDR3 DNA reads TGTGCCAGCAGTTCGGGATCGGGACGCACCGGGGAGCTGTTTTTT. This translates into CASSSGSGRTGELFF. The chain uses TRBV6-6 and TRBJ2-2; D possibly matches TRBD1 or TRBD2 (5 bases each). Germline loops: CDR1 MNHNY, CDR2 SVGAGI (reference sequence). This CDR3 is 15 amino acids long. V lost 4 bases and J 4 bases, leaving 13 bases between the germline ends.